This T cell receptor beta chain was sequenced for a study of patients and donors after allogeneic stem cell transplantation. Trimming shortened V by 1 base and J by 8 bases, and 8 bases separated the two germline ends. The V gene's germline CDR1 is SGDLS and CDR2 YYNGEE. The CDR3 runs 12 residues. TCRdb re-analysed the RT-PCR reads in MiXCR, keeping a single row per CDR3 protein. The sample lists hundreds of thousands of distinct CDR3 sequences, about 37% occurring once. The sample was blood, either unsorted or a sorted T cell fraction (not recorded which). The J gene is TRBJ2-3, the V gene TRBV9; no definite D call. This sequence originates from a human donor who was either an allogeneic HSCT recipient or a stem cell or donor lymphocyte infusion donor (not recorded which). It is not recorded whose cells these are; they may come from a transplant donor. The CDR3 sequence: CASSVKGGTQYF. The CDR3, as DNA: TGTGCCAGCAGCGTAAAGGGTGGTACGCAGTATTTT.